These 23 T cell receptor beta chains share one sample of origin, sequenced in a study of cytomegalovirus exposure and HLA in healthy donors. PCR involved 60 Vbeta and 13 Jbeta primers. Clones were read by immunoSEQ multiplex PCR, and TCRdb kept only the in-frame ones, dropping some. The sample carries about 160,000 clones, 87% recorded once. The sample was PBMCs. Source of these receptors: a woman in her thirties in good health and CMV-seronegative.

This chain joins TRBV5-1 and TRBJ2-7; the D gene is possibly TRBD2 (5 bases). V was cut by 5 bases and J by 5 bases, with 8 bases left in between. Germline CDR1 and CDR2: SGHRS and YFSETQ. CDR3 length: 11 residues. The CDR3 spells CASRSGDEQYF. In DNA form, the CDR3 reads TGCGCCAGCAGAAGCGGAGACGAGCAGTACTTC.

The V gene is TRBV6-5, the J gene TRBJ1-1, with a weak D call TRBD1 (6 bases). The germline CDR1 and CDR2 sequences are MNHEY and SVGAGI. The V and J ends lost 6 bases and 0 bases respectively, with 11 bases between them. This CDR3 is 14 amino acids long. The CDR3 loop is CASRSDRLNTEAFF. The CDR3 DNA reads TGTGCCAGCAGGTCTGACAGGTTGAACACTGAAGCTTTCTTT.

This sequence joins TRBV6-5 and TRBJ1-5; 10 bases fit TRBD1. Losses at the gene ends were 6 bases for V and 4 bases for J; bases not matched to a gene: 6. Germline CDR1 is MNHEY and CDR2 is SVGAGI. The CDR3 runs to 15 residues. The CDR3 DNA reads as TGTGCCAGCAGCCGGGACAGGGGCGGTAATCAGCCCCAGCATTTT. Amino acid sequence: CASSRDRGGNQPQHF.

The V call is TRBV27, the J call TRBJ1-1; D unclear. Germline V gene data show CDR1 as MNHEY and CDR2 as SMNVEV (reference sequence). CDR3 length equals 14 residues. Trimming left V 3 bases short and J 1 base short, with 9 bases between. In DNA form, the CDR3 reads TGTGCCAGCAGTTTCCACACCGCGAACACTGAAGCTTTCTTT. This translates into CASSFHTANTEAFF.

This sequence joins TRBV5-1 and TRBJ2-1; a weak D match, TRBD2 (6 bases). The V gene's germline CDR1 is SGHRS and CDR2 YFSETQ. The CDR3 contains 15 residues. The germline V and J ends were trimmed by 0 bases and 8 bases, with 15 bases remaining between them. CDR3 in DNA: TGCGCCAGCAGCTTGGATGGCCGGGAGAGAGATGAGCAGTTCTTC. Translated: CASSLDGRERDEQFF. Full variable domain (remainder filled in from reference TRBV5-1 and TRBJ2-1): KAGVTQTPRYLIKTRGQQVTLSCSPISGHRSVSWYQQTPGQGLQFLFEYFSETQRNKGNFPGRFSGRQFSNSRSEMNVSTLELGDSALYLCASSLDGRERDEQFFGPGTRLTVL.

The chain carries TRBV4-1 and TRBJ1-4; D gene ambiguous. Trimming removed 4 bases at V and 0 bases at J, with 6 bases between. The CDR3 totals 14 residues. Germline CDR1 reads MGHRA; CDR2 reads YSYEKL. The CDR3 sequence is CASSRASTNEKLFF. The CDR3 bases are TGCGCCAGCAGCCGAGCGTCAACTAATGAAAAACTGTTTTTT.

The V gene is TRBV27, the J gene TRBJ2-5; 9 positions match TRBD2. There are 14 residues in the CDR3. The germline V gene has CDR1 MNHEY and CDR2 SMNVEV (reference sequence). V shed 5 bases and J 5 bases; nucleotides not matched to a gene: 6. Written as DNA, the CDR3 is TGTGCCAGCAGTCCGCTAGCGGGATTCGAGACCCAGTACTTC. This translates into CASSPLAGFETQYF.

The gene calls are TRBV28 and TRBJ1-5, with a possible D match to TRBD1 (6 bases). This CDR3 comprises 21 residues. From germline, CDR1 is MDHEN and CDR2 SYDVKM. V lost 2 bases to trimming and J lost 1 base, with 27 bases between them. The CDR3 reads CASSLNPRGRQVGLSNQPQHF. CDR3 DNA sequence: TGTGCCAGCAGTTTAAACCCCAGGGGTAGACAGGTGGGATTGAGCAATCAGCCCCAGCATTTT. The whole variable domain, filled in from reference TRBV28 and TRBJ1-5, reads DVKVTQSSRYLVKRTGEKVFLECVQDMDHENMFWYRQDPGLGLRLIYFSYDVKMKEKGDIPEGYSVSREKKERFSLILESASTNQTSMYLCASSLNPRGRQVGLSNQPQHFGDGTRLSIL.

J is TRBJ2-6 and V is TRBV14; D call uncertain. CDR3 length: 15 residues. Germline CDR1 is SGHDN and CDR2 is FVKESK. Trimming removed 0 bases from V and 1 base from J, with 4 bases in between. CDR3 DNA sequence: TGTGCCAGCAGCCAAGATATTTCTGGGGCCAACGTCCTGACTTTC. Its protein product is CASSQDISGANVLTF.

This clone was seen only once. V usage is TRBV7-3 and J usage is TRBJ2-3; 14 bases fit TRBD2. The CDR3 has 18 amino acids. The trim removed 5 bases at V and 3 bases at J, leaving 10 bases unmatched. The germline CDR1 and CDR2 sequences are SGHTA and FQGTGA. Here the CDR3 DNA reads TGTGCCAGCAGCGGAGATCCGGGACTAGCGGGAGCAACAGATACGCAGTATTTT. Its protein is CASSGDPGLAGATDTQYF.

The chain links TRBV5-4 to TRBJ2-7; 9 bases map to TRBD1. Trimming cost V 4 bases and J 3 bases; bases outside gene matches: 5. Germline V gene lookup returns CDR1 SGHNT and CDR2 YYREEE (reference sequence). The CDR3 extends over 14 amino acids. In DNA form, the CDR3 reads TGTGCCAGCAGCACTCGACAGGGGGACTACGAGCAGTACTTC. It codes for CASSTRQGDYEQYF.

V and J are TRBV4-1 and TRBJ1-1; TRBD1 matches at 8 bases. V lost 2 bases to trimming and J lost 5 bases; unmatched junction nucleotides: 4. This CDR3 region has 14 residues. Germline values: CDR1 MGHRA, CDR2 YSYEKL. The CDR3 DNA sequence: TGCGCCAGCAGCCAACGGACAGGGCAGACTGAAGCTTTCTTT. The encoded protein is CASSQRTGQTEAFF.

As concerns this clone: Sequence at one end of the junction differs from germline and may be a read error. The chain employs TRBV7-9 and TRBJ1-2; perhaps TRBD1 as D (5 bases). Germline V gene lookup returns CDR1 SEHNR and CDR2 FQNEAQ (reference sequence). This CDR3 is built from 12 residues. The CDR3 DNA reads TGTTCCAGCAGCTTAGGGGAGGTCGGCTACACCTTC. It encodes CSSSLGEVGYTF. The complete variable domain, with remaining parts taken from reference TRBV7-9 and TRBJ1-2, reads DTGVSQNPRHKITKRGQNVTFRCDPISEHNRLYWYRQTLGQGPEFLTYFQNEAQLEKSRLLSDRFSAERPKGSFSTLEIQRTEQGDSAMYLCSSSLGEVGYTFGSGTRLTVV.

The chain recombines TRBV5-1 with TRBJ2-2; 9 bases agree with TRBD1. With 6 bases clipped from V and 5 bases from J, the junction kept 11 bases outside the gene matches. The V gene's germline CDR1 is SGHRS and CDR2 YFSETQ. This CDR3 contains 16 residues. CDR3 protein: CASTHTQGAATGELFF. The CDR3 DNA reads TGCGCCAGCACGCACACACAGGGGGCAGCGACCGGGGAGCTGTTTTTT.

This sequence joins TRBV27 and TRBJ2-1, with TRBD1 identical over 8 bases. The CDR3 has 13 residues. V gave up 5 bases and J gave up 8 bases; unmatched junction bases: 5. The germline V gene encodes CDR1 MNHEY and CDR2 SMNVEV (reference sequence). The CDR3 spells CASSPRTGYEQFF. The CDR3 nucleotides are TGTGCCAGCAGTCCACGGACAGGGTATGAGCAGTTCTTC.

V gene TRBV4-3 combines with J gene TRBJ2-5; 8 positions match TRBD2. Gene TRBJ2-7 matches the end of the DNA better, so the J call may be wrong. The CDR3 extends over 15 amino acids. Germline V gene sequence: CDR1 LGHNA, CDR2 YSLEER. The CDR3 spells CASSPGGGNPYEQYF. The CDR3 coding sequence is TGCGCCAGCAGCCCGGGCGGGGGGAACCCCTACGAGCAGTACTTC.

In the case of this clone: This same CDR3 is encoded by further DNA sequences in the sample. This chain uses TRBV29-1 with TRBJ1-4; 8 bases line up with TRBD1. V shed 6 bases, J shed 10 bases, and the junction held 13 bases outside the gene matches. The CDR3 is 14 amino acids. CDR1 and CDR2 (germline): SQVTM, ANQGSEA. The CDR3 loop is CSVGGAGGVGKLFF. In DNA form, the CDR3 reads TGCAGCGTGGGCGGGGCAGGGGGCGTCGGAAAACTGTTTTTT.

The chain carries TRBV2 and TRBJ2-2; 16 nucleotides match TRBD2. The CDR3 loop spans 18 amino acids. Unmatched junction bases numbered 10, after V lost 6 bases and J lost 6 bases. Germline loops: CDR1 SNHLY, CDR2 FYNNEI. The CDR3 is CASRGTSGRAFMAGELFF. As DNA, the CDR3 is TGTGCCAGCAGAGGGACTAGCGGGAGGGCCTTTATGGCCGGGGAGCTGTTTTTT.

The chain couples TRBV2 to TRBJ1-4; D gene unclear. CDR3 length equals 12 residues. The germline V and J ends were trimmed by 6 bases and 7 bases, with 9 bases remaining between them. CDR1 SNHLY and CDR2 FYNNEI come from the germline V gene. The CDR3 sequence: CASSMSSEKLFF. CDR3 DNA: TGTGCCAGCAGCATGAGTAGTGAAAAACTGTTTTTT.

The chain employs TRBV19 and TRBJ1-5; D unresolved. V was pared by 3 bases and J by 5 bases, with 11 bases between. The germline V gene encodes CDR1 LNHDA and CDR2 SQIVND (reference sequence). The CDR3 has 14 residues. CDR3 in amino acids: CASSIGPQDQPQHF. The DNA for the CDR3 is TGTGCCAGTAGTATTGGTCCTCAGGATCAGCCCCAGCATTTT.

V usage is TRBV11-3 and J usage is TRBJ2-3; D uncertain. Germline assignment: CDR1 SGHNT and CDR2 YENEEA. The CDR3 covers 16 residues. V lost 1 base, J lost 1 base, and 12 bases lay in between. The CDR3, as DNA: TGTGCCAGCAGCTTAGGAGGCTGGGTTGGCACAGATACGCAGTATTTT. It is translated as CASSLGGWVGTDTQYF. The entire variable domain, with the rest obtained from reference TRBV11-3 and TRBJ2-3, is as follows: EAGVVQSPRYKIIEKKQPVAFWCNPISGHNTLYWYLQNLGQGPELLIRYENEEAVDDSQLPKDRFSAERLKGVDSTLKIQPAELGDSAVYLCASSLGGWVGTDTQYFGPGTRLTVL.

CDR3 sequence reads: CASSLESAGNTEAFF. CDR3 DNA sequence: TGTGCCAGCAGTTTAGAAAGCGCGGGGAACACTGAAGCTTTCTTT. V gene TRBV28 combines with J gene TRBJ1-1; D unclear. With 2 bases removed from V and 1 base from J, the gap between germline ends came to 11 bases. The CDR3 covers 15 residues. Germline assignment: CDR1 MDHEN and CDR2 SYDVKM. The variable domain in full, completed from reference TRBV28 and TRBJ1-1, reads DVKVTQSSRYLVKRTGEKVFLECVQDMDHENMFWYRQDPGLGLRLIYFSYDVKMKEKGDIPEGYSVSREKKERFSLILESASTNQTSMYLCASSLESAGNTEAFFGQGTRLTVV.

This clone was seen only a few times. V gene TRBV6-5 combines with J gene TRBJ1-5, with 7 bases identical to TRBD1. After removal of 2 bases from V and 5 bases from J, the junction contained 6 bases not matched to a gene. This CDR3 is built from 15 residues. Germline CDR1 is MNHEY and CDR2 is SVGAGI. In DNA form, the CDR3 reads TGTGCCAGCAGTTACACGACAGGGACAGATCAGCCCCAGCATTTT. Translated, it gives CASSYTTGTDQPQHF.